Listed below are T cell receptor beta chains from one sample, sequenced in a study of blood T cell repertoires in COVID-19. TCRdb's table, derived via immunoSEQ multiplex PCR, lists solely in-frame clones and lacks some. The sample contains 300,000 to 400,000 clones, approximately 88% of which appear only once. The specimen sequenced was PBMCs or T cells enriched from blood (not recorded which). The receptors stem from a young man who had recovered from COVID-19. The conserved cysteine and the conserved F or W are not part of the CDR3 here.

TRBJ2-2,TRBV6-4,ASSDSKQVRTGELF
TRBJ2-3,TRBV2,ASSEQGLGLGTDTQY
TRBJ2-1,TRBV28,ASSSPSGGAVEQF
TRBJ2-2,TRBV6-5,ASSPWDYRAGELF
TRBJ1-5,TRBV28,ASSSRQGYRPQH
TRBJ2-7,TRBV15,ATSRDAGQGATYEQY
TRBJ2-7,TRBV10-3,AISLDRGTYEQY
TRBJ2-2,TRBV2,ASDSDPTGELF
TRBJ2-1,TRBV6-6,ASKGSLYNEQF
TRBJ1-6,TRBV3-1/TRBV3-2,ASSRTRGGNSPLH
TRBJ2-7,TRBV5-6,ASSPGPSLEQY
TRBJ2-7,TRBV5-4,ASSWTGGTYEQY
TRBJ2-7,TRBV18,ASSPIQGAEQY
TRBJ2-7,TRBV5-1,ASSLRGGESSYEQY
TRBJ2-7,TRBV6-2/TRBV6-3,ASSYPGYEQY
TRBJ2-5,TRBV27,ASRRSPTGLSQETQY
TRBJ1-6,TRBV5-1,ASSIRTGGNSPLH
TRBJ2-3,TRBV12-3/TRBV12-4,ASSLRGGDTQY
TRBJ2-2,TRBV7-9,ASSSLLDGGELF
TRBJ2-2,TRBV19,ASIGTARRTGELF
TRBJ2-1,TRBV7-3,ASSLAWQF
TRBJ2-7,TRBV5-6,ASSLDRYKQY
TRBJ2-3,TRBV28,ASSQFKGLALGTQY
TRBJ1-1,TRBV6-5,ASSYSRGQTEAF
TRBJ2-7,TRBV9,ASSVAAGESYEQY
TRBJ1-2,TRBV5-8,ASSLVAVHNYGYT
TRBJ2-7,TRBV4-1,ASSLRLADYEQY
TRBJ2-3,TRBV13,ASSLERGTDTQY
TRBJ2-2,TRBV6-5,ASSYGPGAGELF
TRBJ1-1,TRBV5-8,ASSLEGGADEAF
TRBJ2-7,TRBV7-2,ASSSGTGPYEQY
TRBJ2-7,TRBV2,ASVRWQAYEQY